Following are 22 T cell receptor beta chains from one sample sequenced in a study of T cell changes during pregnancy in multiple sclerosis. The table came from immunoSEQ multiplex PCR; TCRdb's copy has only in-frame clones and leaves some out. The sample holds over 65,000 clones, just over 90% seen once. The sample was peripheral blood, taken in the first trimester of pregnancy. These receptors all come from a female donor with multiple sclerosis, enrolled in a pregnancy study.

V usage is TRBV5-1 and J usage is TRBJ2-3; TRBD2 is a possible D gene (6 bases). The CDR3 is 14 residues long. V was cut by 9 bases and J by 2 bases, with 16 bases left in between. Germline-derived CDR1 and CDR2 are SGHRS and YFSETQ. CDR3 nucleotide sequence: TGCGCCACCAAGGGGACTGGAAACACAGATACGCAGTATTTT. Amino acids: CATKGTGNTDTQYF.

This clone was detected only once. The chain combines TRBV2 with TRBJ2-7, with a tentative D call TRBD1 (5 bases). The germline CDR1 and CDR2 sequences are SNHLY and FYNNEI. This CDR3 comprises 13 residues. V lost 1 base and J lost 6, with 10 bases in between. CDR3 nucleotides: TGTGCCAGCAGTGAAGGGCAGGGCACCGAGCAGTACTTC. This encodes CASSEGQGTEQYF.

The V gene is TRBV10-3, the J gene TRBJ2-2; D remains ambiguous. Looked up from germline, CDR1 is ENHRY and CDR2 is SYGVKD. This CDR3 contains 13 residues. The V and J ends lost 4 bases and 5 bases respectively, with 8 bases between them. The CDR3: CAISATPTGELFF. The CDR3 nucleotides are TGTGCCATCAGTGCAACACCTACCGGGGAGCTGTTTTTT.

The chain uses TRBV7-9 and TRBJ1-1; TRBD1 is a possible D gene (5 bases). The germline V gene has CDR1 SEHNR and CDR2 FQNEAQ (reference sequence). The CDR3 sequence is 15 residues long. Trimming shortened V by 3 bases and J by 4 bases, and 15 bases separated the two germline ends. CDR3 nucleotide sequence: TGTGCCAGCAGCTTCTTTCTAACAGGCGCCACTGAAGCTTTCTTT. As protein: CASSFFLTGATEAFF.

V usage is TRBV6-1 and J usage is TRBJ1-2, with 7 nucleotides matching TRBD1. This CDR3 spans 14 amino acids. From germline, CDR1 is MNHNS and CDR2 SASEGT. J gave up 0 bases and V 4 bases, and 2 bases lay outside the gene matches. The CDR3 loop reads CASSAGQTNYGYTF. The CDR3 bases are TGTGCCAGCAGTGCGGGACAGACTAACTATGGCTACACCTTC.

The rearrangement uses TRBV10-3 and TRBJ1-5; 7 nucleotides align to TRBD1. Germline V gene data show CDR1 as ENHRY and CDR2 as SYGVKD. CDR3 length: 15 residues. Trimming took 5 bases from V and 3 from J; bases not matched to a gene: 7. CDR3 protein: CAISPGGGTNQPQHF. CDR3 bases: TGTGCCATCAGTCCAGGGGGTGGGACCAATCAGCCCCAGCATTTT.

The rearrangement joins TRBV30 to TRBJ1-1; 9 bases fit TRBD1. There are 14 residues in the CDR3. V trimming: 7 bases; J trimming: 10 bases; junction bases outside the gene matches: 16. Germline lookup yields CDR1 GTSNPN and CDR2 SVGIG (reference sequence). The CDR3: CASDPGGQGIGAFF. CDR3 nucleotide sequence: TGTGCCTCCGATCCCGGGGGACAGGGCATCGGAGCTTTCTTT.

The chain combines TRBV9 with TRBJ1-5; 7 nucleotides line up with TRBD1. The V gene's germline CDR1 is SGDLS and CDR2 YYNGEE. J gave up 9 bases and V 0 bases, and 9 bases lay outside the gene matches. The CDR3 runs 15 residues. DNA of the CDR3: TGTGCCAGCAGCGTAGAAGGGGGCGGGAATACGCCCCAGCATTTT. Translated: CASSVEGGGNTPQHF.

The gene calls are TRBV14 and TRBJ1-1, with D perhaps TRBD1 (5 bases). The V gene's germline CDR1 is SGHDN and CDR2 FVKESK. The CDR3 extends over 12 amino acids. V was pared by 1 base and J by 6 bases, with 6 bases between. The CDR3, as DNA: TGTGCCAGCAGCCAAGGGGGGGCTGAAGCTTTCTTT. Its translation: CASSQGGAEAFF.

The V call is TRBV7-8, the J call TRBJ1-1; D unclear. The CDR3 has 13 amino acids. Deletions cut 7 bases from V and 1 base from J, with 10 bases between. The V gene's germline CDR1 is SGHVS and CDR2 FQNEAQ. In nucleotides, the CDR3 is TGTGCCAGCACCGTAACTGGGAACACTGAAGCTTTCTTT. Translated: CASTVTGNTEAFF.

The chain combines TRBV7-9 with TRBJ1-1; D call uncertain. This CDR3 comprises 15 residues. V was pared by 4 bases and J by 0 bases, with 12 bases between. The germline gives CDR1 SEHNR, CDR2 FQNEAQ (reference sequence). CDR3 DNA: TGTGCCAGCAGCTCCGCCGGGGTACTGAACACTGAAGCTTTCTTT. This gives the protein CASSSAGVLNTEAFF.

The V call is TRBV7-2, the J call TRBJ1-4; D uncertain. This CDR3 spans 15 amino acids. Trimming left V 4 bases short and J 8 bases short, with 17 bases between. CDR1 is SGHTA, CDR2 FQGNSA, per germline. CDR3 sequence: CASSSRGGTREKLFF. The CDR3 DNA reads as TGTGCCAGCAGCTCAAGAGGTGGTACAAGGGAAAAACTGTTTTTT.

This chain links TRBV9 with TRBJ2-1, with TRBD2 matching over 9 bases. Germline CDR1 reads SGDLS; CDR2 reads YYNGEE. With 0 bases clipped from V and 2 bases from J, the junction kept 3 bases outside the gene matches. The CDR3 has 16 amino acids. The CDR3 loop is CASSVGERGAYNEQFF. The DNA of the CDR3 is TGTGCCAGCAGCGTAGGGGAGCGGGGGGCCTACAATGAGCAGTTCTTC. The whole variable domain, remainder taken from reference TRBV9 and TRBJ2-1, is DSGVTQTPKHLITATGQRVTLRCSPRSGDLSVYWYQQSLDQGLQFLIQYYNGEERAKGNILERFSAQQFPDLHSELNLSSLELGDSALYFCASSVGERGAYNEQFFGPGTRLTVL.

This rearrangement joins TRBV9 to TRBJ2-5; 13 nucleotides match TRBD2. Germline lookup yields CDR1 SGDLS and CDR2 YYNGEE. The CDR3 spans 17 residues. The V gene end was trimmed by 0 bases and the J gene end by 4 bases; junction bases not matched to a gene: 6. In DNA, the CDR3 is TGTGCCAGCAGCGTAGGTCAGGGACTAGCGGGATTAGAGACCCAGTACTTC. This encodes CASSVGQGLAGLETQYF.

This chain joins TRBV5-4 and TRBJ2-5; D might be TRBD1 (6 bases). The CDR3 has 15 amino acids. V dropped 2 bases and J dropped 3 bases, with 14 bases sitting between them. Per the germline V gene, CDR1 is SGHNT and CDR2 is YYREEE (reference sequence). CDR3 coding DNA: TGTGCCAGCAGCTTAGCCCAGGGGCCGGAAGAGACCCAGTACTTC. It translates to CASSLAQGPEETQYF.

The rearrangement links TRBV9 to TRBJ2-3; weak D call: TRBD2 (6 bases). Germline CDR1 is SGDLS and CDR2 is YYNGEE. The CDR3 loop spans 18 amino acids. With 2 bases removed from V and 2 bases from J, the gap between germline ends came to 21 bases. CDR3 DNA sequence: TGTGCCAGCAGCGTCCCTGGACGGGAGAGGTTTCTCACAGATACGCAGTATTTT. This translates into CASSVPGRERFLTDTQYF.

The CDR3 DNA sequence: TGTGCCAGCAGCGTAACTAGCGGGGGGGCCCAAAACATTCAGTACTTC. It codes for CASSVTSGGAQNIQYF. This chain uses TRBV9 with TRBJ2-4; 13 positions agree with TRBD2. With 1 base clipped from V and 5 bases from J, the junction kept 3 bases outside the gene matches. Germline lookup yields CDR1 SGDLS and CDR2 YYNGEE. CDR3 length equals 16 residues.

This clone was seen once. This chain joins TRBV30 and TRBJ2-5; D is undetermined. CDR3 size: 12 residues. Germline V CDR1 and CDR2: GTSNPN, SVGIG (reference sequence). Trimming left V 0 bases short and J 5 bases short, with 7 bases between. The CDR3: CAWSVRSETQYF. Written as DNA, the CDR3 is TGTGCCTGGAGTGTACGTAGTGAGACCCAGTACTTC.

This clone was recorded a few times. The rearrangement joins TRBV6-4 to TRBJ2-3; 13 positions agree with TRBD2. The CDR3 is 15 residues long. The germline V gene encodes CDR1 MRHNA and CDR2 SNTAGT. V trimming: 3 bases; J trimming: 4 bases; junction bases outside the gene matches: 1. CDR3 in amino acids: CASSETSGGADTQYF. In DNA form, the CDR3 reads TGTGCCAGCAGTGAAACTAGCGGGGGGGCAGATACGCAGTATTTT.

This clone is a singleton in its sample. This rearrangement joins TRBV18 to TRBJ1-2, with D possibly being TRBD1 (6 bases). The V and J ends lost 2 bases and 8 bases respectively, with 18 bases between them. Germline loops: CDR1 KGHSH, CDR2 LQKENI. This CDR3 contains 15 residues. Written as DNA, the CDR3 is TGTGCCAGCTCACCAGACCCAGGGGCCTCTGGGGGCTACACCTTC. Its protein product is CASSPDPGASGGYTF.

The V call is TRBV11-3, the J call TRBJ2-7; no firm D call. Trimming removed 0 bases at V and 6 bases at J, with 12 bases between. Germline values: CDR1 SGHNT, CDR2 YENEEA. The CDR3 spans 14 residues. The CDR3 nucleotides read TGTGCCAGCAGCTTAGAGGGTAGCCCGAGCGAGCAGTACTTC. This codes for CASSLEGSPSEQYF.

The genes are TRBV5-6 and TRBJ1-2; D might be TRBD1 (5 bases). V lost 4 bases to trimming and J lost 0 bases, with 16 bases between them. The germline V gene encodes CDR1 SGHDT and CDR2 YYEEEE. The CDR3 contains 16 residues. The CDR3 DNA reads TGTGCCAGCAGCCCCCCCGGAGGGGAAGCTAACTATGGCTACACCTTC. Its protein is CASSPPGGEANYGYTF.